This passage covers 4 T cell receptor beta chains from one sample sequenced in a study of blood T cells in healthy people across ages. Together with a sample-barcoded 5' primer, a J-beta primer mix was included in a second PCR lasting about 6 to 12 cycles. MiXCR, run by TCRdb on the 5' RACE reads, gives a single entry per CDR3 protein. This table holds roughly 500,000 distinct CDR3 sequences, 25% to 30% found once. Sequencing used blood. The source of these receptors is a woman aged 65 to 85 in good health.

The chain combines TRBV4-1 with TRBJ2-7, with 11 bases that match TRBD2. Germline CDR1 and CDR2: MGHRA and YSYEKL. The V segment lost 1 base and the J segment 2 bases; nucleotides outside the gene matches: 4. The CDR3 runs to 16 residues. CDR3 protein: CASSQVSSGGPYEQYF. DNA for the CDR3: TGCGCCAGCAGCCAAGTTTCTAGCGGGGGGCCCTACGAGCAGTACTTC.

This clonotype appeared a few times. The chain's CDR3 is CASSWGQGGYTF. CDR3 sequence (DNA): TGTGCCAGCAGCTGGGGACAGGGTGGCTACACCTTC. The rearrangement uses TRBV7-9 and TRBJ1-2; TRBD1 agrees at 9 bases. Trimming cost V 4 bases and J 7 bases; bases outside gene matches: 1. The CDR3 runs to 12 residues. CDR1 is SEHNR, CDR2 FQNEAQ, per germline (reference sequence). The full variable domain, completed using reference TRBV7-9 and TRBJ1-2, is DTGVSQNPRHKITKRGQNVTFRCDPISEHNRLYWYRQTLGQGPEFLTYFQNEAQLEKSRLLSDRFSAERPKGSFSTLEIQRTEQGDSAMYLCASSWGQGGYTFGSGTRLTVV.

This clonotype came up a few times. The rearrangement links TRBV29-1 to TRBJ2-1; TRBD1 is a possible D gene (6 bases). V was shortened by 7 bases and J by 3 bases, with 13 bases between the two germline ends. CDR3 length: 13 amino acids. CDR1 is SQVTM, CDR2 ANQGSEA, per germline. The CDR3 loop is CSASTGNYNEQFF. CDR3 in DNA: TGCAGCGCTTCGACAGGAAACTACAATGAGCAGTTCTTC.

This clonotype occurred a few times. The rearrangement joins TRBV7-9 to TRBJ1-1, with D tentatively TRBD1 (5 bases). Germline V gene sequence: CDR1 SEHNR, CDR2 FQNEAQ (reference sequence). Trimming removed 5 bases at V and 5 bases at J, with 21 bases between. There are 16 residues in the CDR3. CDR3 nucleotides: TGTGCCAGCAGCACCGGGACCGGACGTTTAGATACTGAAGCTTTCTTT. Amino acids: CASSTGTGRLDTEAFF.